This entry is about one T cell receptor (beta chain). Its cognate antigen is unknown. The V end lost 3 bases, the J end lost 5 bases, and 15 bases lay between the germline ends. This CDR3 contains 16 residues. The germline CDR1 and CDR2 sequences are SGHNT and YYREEE (reference sequence). The sample belongs to a study of cytomegalovirus exposure and HLA in healthy donors. Study as a whole: Among roughly 190 million T cells, an earlier analysis found around 100 million unique TCR beta sequences.

The study's findings and limits: A few of the chains that were CMV-associated were confirmed in vitro to be specific for CMV antigens.

PCR amplification relied on 60 Vbeta primers (plus 13 Jbeta primers). This table comes from immunoSEQ multiplex PCR, and its TCRdb copy is limited to in-frame clones, with some not included. The sample includes around 100,000 clones, almost 80% of them seen just once. This TCR was sampled from a man aged 50 to 59 in good health and CMV-seropositive. The specimen sequenced was PBMCs. V gene TRBV5-4 combines with J gene TRBJ1-6; no clear D. The CDR3 loop is CASSSTFREDNSPLHF. Here the CDR3 DNA reads TGTGCCAGCAGCTCGACATTCCGGGAGGATAATTCACCCCTCCACTTT. The whole variable domain, remainder taken from reference TRBV5-4 and TRBJ1-6, is ETGVTQSPTHLIKTRGQQVTLRCSSQSGHNTVSWYQQALGQGPQFIFQYYREEENGRGNFPPRFSGLQFPNYSSELNVNALELDDSALYLCASSSTFREDNSPLHFGNGTRLTVT.